The 14 T cell receptor beta chains listed next were all sequenced from one sample in a study of shared clonotypes between healthy human individuals. Method: immunoSEQ multiplex PCR; TCRdb's copy keeps in-frame clones and lacks some. This table has 950,000 to 1,200,000 clones, roughly 80% appearing once. Sequenced input: memory CD4+ T cells from PBMCs. The subset: CD45RA-negative fraction. The receptors were gathered from a man younger than 35 in good health. Some clones in this sample may be carry-over from other donors' samples.

The chain recombines TRBV5-1 with TRBJ1-2; tentative D call: TRBD1 (5 bases). Germline V CDR1 and CDR2: SGHRS, YFSETQ. The CDR3 has 15 residues. Trimming removed 0 bases from V and 1 base from J, with 10 bases in between. The CDR3 DNA is TGCGCCAGCAGCTTGGATGGGGGGATTAACTATGGCTACACCTTC. Protein: CASSLDGGINYGYTF.

This clone was seen repeatedly, ten times or more. The J gene is TRBJ2-1, the V gene TRBV14, with 13 bases matching TRBD2. CDR1 SGHDN and CDR2 FVKESK come from the germline V gene. The V segment lost 4 bases and the J segment 3 bases; nucleotides outside the gene matches: 3. The CDR3 length is 16 residues. The DNA of the CDR3 is TGTGCCAGCAGCCGCACTAGCGGGGGGGTCTACAATGAGCAGTTCTTC. This translates into CASSRTSGGVYNEQFF.

This clone was observed once. V is TRBV6-6 and J is TRBJ2-7; 10 positions agree with TRBD1. V shed 5 bases and J 10 bases; nucleotides not matched to a gene: 5. Germline V gene sequence: CDR1 MNHNY, CDR2 SVGAGI (reference sequence). This CDR3 has 12 residues. The CDR3 DNA sequence: TGTGCCAGCAGTACCGGACAGGGGGGACAGTACTTC. Encoded protein: CASSTGQGGQYF.

The chain employs TRBV5-1 and TRBJ2-3; D unclear. Trimming left V 0 bases short and J 2 bases short, with 10 bases between. The CDR3 totals 15 residues. Germline V gives CDR1 SGHRS, CDR2 YFSETQ. The CDR3 DNA sequence: TGCGCCAGCAGCTTGGGGTGGCCGGCCACAGATACGCAGTATTTT. This encodes CASSLGWPATDTQYF.

The CDR3 protein is CASSQGVGAGELFF. The CDR3 DNA reads as TGTGCCAGCAGCCAAGGAGTGGGGGCCGGGGAGCTGTTTTTT. This chain connects TRBV14 to TRBJ2-2; D assignment may be TRBD1 or TRBD2 (5 bases each). The length of the CDR3 is 14 residues. Trimming pared 1 base from V and 6 bases from J, leaving 9 bases between. Per germline, CDR1 SGHDN and CDR2 FVKESK.

This rearrangement joins TRBV5-6 to TRBJ2-7, with TRBD1 matching over 10 bases. This CDR3 spans 14 amino acids. Germline trimming cut 3 bases from V and 6 bases from J; bases unmatched to any gene: 6. CDR1 SGHDT and CDR2 YYEEEE come from the germline V gene. Here the CDR3 DNA reads TGTGCCAGCAGCTCAGACAGGGGGCTCGGCGAGCAGTACTTC. It codes for CASSSDRGLGEQYF.

In this sample, this clone turned up a few times. The same CDR3 is also encoded by other DNA sequences in this sample. The J gene is TRBJ2-7, the V gene TRBV5-1; D unclear. From germline, CDR1 is SGHRS and CDR2 YFSETQ. The length of the CDR3 is 14 residues. Trimming pared 0 bases from V and 1 base from J, leaving 8 bases between. The CDR3 protein is CASSLDGGSYEQYF. The CDR3 DNA sequence: TGCGCCAGCAGCTTGGACGGCGGATCCTACGAGCAGTACTTC.

This clone occurred many times. V gene TRBV2 combines with J gene TRBJ1-5; D unresolved. The germline V gene encodes CDR1 SNHLY and CDR2 FYNNEI. Trimming pared 8 bases from V and 3 bases from J, leaving 11 bases between. This CDR3 is 13 amino acids long. In nucleotides, the CDR3 is TGTGCCAGCGGGAAAGGGAACAATCAGCCCCAGCATTTT. Translated: CASGKGNNQPQHF.

V is TRBV16 and J is TRBJ2-7, with D unresolved. This CDR3 spans 12 amino acids. V lost 1 base, J lost 3 bases, and 4 bases lay in between. The germline CDR1 and CDR2 sequences are KGHSY and FQNENV. The CDR3 DNA reads TGTGCCAGCAGCCAATATGGCTACGAGCAGTACTTC. This gives the protein CASSQYGYEQYF.

The V call is TRBV19, the J call TRBJ1-4; 7 positions agree with TRBD1. This CDR3 contains 17 residues. V was clipped by 7 bases and J by 0 bases; unmatched bases: 11. The V gene's germline CDR1 is LNHDA and CDR2 SQIVND (reference sequence). This chain's CDR3 is CASNGGDSSATNEKLFF. The CDR3 DNA is TGTGCCAGTAATGGGGGGGACAGTTCTGCAACTAATGAAAAACTGTTTTTT. The full variable domain, rest sourced from reference TRBV19 and TRBJ1-4, is DGGITQSPKYLFRKEGQNVTLSCEQNLNHDAMYWYRQDPGQGLRLIYYSQIVNDFQKGDIAEGYSVSREKKESFPLTVTSAQKNPTAFYLCASNGGDSSATNEKLFFGSGTQLSVL.

J is TRBJ2-7 and V is TRBV28; the match to TRBD2 covers 9 bases. Germline CDR1 reads MDHEN; CDR2 reads SYDVKM. The length of the CDR3 is 14 residues. Trimming took 2 bases from V and 7 from J; bases not matched to a gene: 6. The CDR3 DNA is TGTGCCAGCAGTTTAAGACTAGCGGAAGTTGAGCAGTACTTC. Its protein is CASSLRLAEVEQYF.

For this clone: Other DNA sequences in this sample translate to the same CDR3. The chain joins TRBV2 to TRBJ2-3; either TRBD1 or TRBD2 may fit D (5 bases each). The V gene lost 0 bases and the J gene lost 10 bases, with 5 bases spanning the gap. Germline V gene sequence: CDR1 SNHLY, CDR2 FYNNEI. The CDR3 extends over 11 amino acids. CDR3 in DNA: TGTGCCAGCAGTGAAGCGGGGGCGCAGTATTTT. It is translated as CASSEAGAQYF.

This clone was found a few times. The J gene is TRBJ1-2, the V gene TRBV5-1, with unresolved D. The CDR3 spans 13 residues. Trimming pared 0 bases from V and 4 bases from J, leaving 7 bases between. Germline CDR1 and CDR2: SGHRS and YFSETQ. As DNA, the CDR3 is TGCGCCAGCAGCTTGGACAGCATCTATGGCTACACCTTC. Translating gives CASSLDSIYGYTF.

The chain combines TRBV5-1 with TRBJ1-1, with 8 bases aligning to TRBD1. There are 15 residues in the CDR3. CDR1 is SGHRS and CDR2 is YFSETQ in the germline V gene. J lost 3 bases, V lost 4 bases, and 8 bases had no gene match. The CDR3 sequence is CASSHLLTGDTEAFF. CDR3 sequence (DNA): TGCGCCAGCAGCCACCTACTGACAGGGGACACTGAAGCTTTCTTT.